The next 20 T cell receptor beta chains were all read from a single sample in a study of blood T cell repertoires in COVID-19. The data were produced by immunoSEQ multiplex PCR, yet TCRdb's version contains in-frame clones alone and is incomplete. The profile shows about 120,000 clones, approximately 89% of them singletons. The sample was peripheral blood. These receptors all come from a man in his forties or fifties with acute or convalescent COVID-19.

The rearrangement links TRBV7-9 to TRBJ1-2; TRBD1 matches at 9 bases. Germline assignment: CDR1 SEHNR and CDR2 FQNEAQ (reference sequence). V lost 8 bases, J lost 5 bases, and 12 bases stayed unmatched. CDR3 length: 15 amino acids. The chain's CDR3 is CASRDREGNIYGYTF. CDR3 sequence (DNA): TGTGCCAGCCGGGACAGGGAGGGGAACATATATGGCTACACCTTC.

This chain joins TRBV12-5 and TRBJ2-5; the match to TRBD2 covers 7 bases. Germline values: CDR1 LGHNT, CDR2 FRNRAP. This CDR3 has 14 residues. The V gene end was trimmed by 7 bases and the J gene end by 1 base; junction bases not matched to a gene: 6. The CDR3 bases are TGTGCTAGTGCCATACTAGCGACCCAAGAGACCCAGTACTTC. Translation: CASAILATQETQYF.

The rearrangement joins TRBV9 to TRBJ1-6; 10 nucleotides agree with TRBD1. Germline V gene lookup returns CDR1 SGDLS and CDR2 YYNGEE. The CDR3 covers 15 residues. The J segment lost 9 bases and the V segment lost 4 bases, leaving 7 bases of the junction unmatched. The CDR3 sequence is CASSPGTGVGSPLHF. DNA for the CDR3: TGTGCCAGCAGCCCAGGGACAGGGGTTGGTTCACCCCTCCACTTT.

This clone is a singleton in its sample. The chain carries TRBV4-1 and TRBJ1-4; possibly TRBD1 for D (5 bases). CDR1 and CDR2 (germline): MGHRA, YSYEKL. Trimming removed 6 bases from V and 2 bases from J, with 10 bases in between. The CDR3 contains 14 residues. CDR3 nucleotide sequence: TGCGCCAGCAGTTCAGGGTTTACTAATGAAAAACTGTTTTTT. Translating gives CASSSGFTNEKLFF.

As DNA, the CDR3 is TGTGCCAGCAGCCAAGAGGGTCTAGCGGGACAACTGAACACTGAAGCTTTCTTT. It encodes CASSQEGLAGQLNTEAFF. This chain links TRBV3-1 (or the pseudogene TRBV3-2) with TRBJ1-1, with D possibly TRBD1 on 6 matching bases. V was trimmed by 0 bases and J by 0 bases, leaving 17 bases between them. The CDR3 sequence is 18 residues long. Per germline, CDR1 LGHDT and CDR2 YNNKEL (reference sequence).

The V call is TRBV7-8, the J call TRBJ2-1; 10 nucleotides agree with TRBD2. Germline CDR1 and CDR2: SGHVS and FQNEAQ. Trimming removed 4 bases from V and 15 bases from J; junction bases left unmatched: 12. The CDR3 totals 14 residues. This CDR3 is CASSSPALAGVVFF. CDR3 sequence (DNA): TGTGCCAGCAGCTCCCCCGCGCTAGCGGGAGTAGTGTTCTTC.

This sequence joins TRBV9 and TRBJ2-2; 9 bases fit TRBD2. Losses at the gene ends were 1 base for V and 3 bases for J; bases not matched to a gene: 1. The CDR3 loop spans 15 amino acids. Germline V lookup: CDR1 SGDLS, CDR2 YYNGEE. The CDR3 DNA sequence: TGTGCCAGCAGCGTAAGCGGGAGGCACACCGGGGAGCTGTTTTTT. As protein: CASSVSGRHTGELFF.

V usage is TRBV6-1 and J usage is TRBJ1-4; D is ambiguous. Germline CDR1 and CDR2: MNHNS and SASEGT. CDR3 length equals 18 residues. The ends were cut back, 2 bases at V and 6 bases at J, with 22 bases in the middle. The CDR3 DNA is TGTGCCAGCAGTGAACGTCGAGCTCGTATGCCCCTCCATGAAAAACTGTTTTTT. Amino acids: CASSERRARMPLHEKLFF.

The V call is TRBV6-6, the J call TRBJ1-3; D possibly corresponds to TRBD1 (6 bases). Trimming removed 7 bases at V and 4 bases at J, with 14 bases between. Germline V lookup: CDR1 MNHNY, CDR2 SVGAGI (reference sequence). The length of the CDR3 is 14 residues. CDR3 loop: CASTLDRLGNTIYF. CDR3 DNA: TGTGCCAGCACCCTTGACAGGCTCGGAAACACCATATATTTT.

This chain joins TRBV14 and TRBJ2-3, with TRBD2 identical over 8 bases. Germline CDR1 reads SGHDN; CDR2 reads FVKESK. The CDR3 is 15 amino acids. The V and J ends lost 6 bases and 3 bases, in that order; junction bases with no gene match: 8. The CDR3 nucleotides are TGTGCCAGCAGTCTAGCAGCGGGAGTGACAGATACGCAGTATTTT. It translates to CASSLAAGVTDTQYF.

This rearrangement joins TRBV5-1 to TRBJ2-3; 9 bases map to TRBD2. V lost 0 bases, J lost 5 bases, and 7 bases stayed unmatched. The germline V gene has CDR1 SGHRS and CDR2 YFSETQ. The CDR3 is 16 residues long. The chain's CDR3 is CASSLVRRGGQDTQYF. DNA for the CDR3: TGCGCCAGCAGCTTGGTTCGGCGGGGGGGCCAAGATACGCAGTATTTT. Using reference TRBV5-1 and TRBJ2-3 for the parts outside the CDR3, the full variable domain is KAGVTQTPRYLIKTRGQQVTLSCSPISGHRSVSWYQQTPGQGLQFLFEYFSETQRNKGNFPGRFSGRQFSNSRSEMNVSTLELGDSALYLCASSLVRRGGQDTQYFGPGTRLTVL.

The chain links TRBV5-1 to TRBJ2-1; 8 nucleotides line up with TRBD1. CDR1 is SGHRS, CDR2 YFSETQ, per germline. This CDR3 contains 15 residues. Trimming at V came to 0 bases and at J to 4 bases, leaving 3 bases not matched to a gene. The DNA for the CDR3 is TGCGCCAGCAGCTTGGACAGGGGGAATTACAATGAGCAGTTCTTC. Its protein is CASSLDRGNYNEQFF.

The V gene is TRBV5-1, the J gene TRBJ2-7; TRBD1 might be the D (5 bases). The CDR3 extends over 13 amino acids. Germline V gene lookup returns CDR1 SGHRS and CDR2 YFSETQ. The V end lost 3 bases, the J end lost 6 bases, and 13 bases lay between the germline ends. The CDR3 sequence is CASSWGSSGEQYF. The CDR3 coding sequence is TGCGCCAGCAGCTGGGGCAGCTCGGGCGAGCAGTACTTC.

The CDR3 is CASSSDREPYEQYF. The CDR3 nucleotides are TGTGCCAGCAGTAGCGACAGGGAACCCTACGAGCAGTACTTC. The rearrangement links TRBV6-5 to TRBJ2-7; TRBD1 matches at 7 bases. The ends lost 5 bases at V and 2 bases at J; junction bases unmatched: 6. The CDR3 totals 14 residues. From germline, CDR1 is MNHEY and CDR2 SVGAGI.

The chain carries TRBV5-4 and TRBJ2-5; D unclear. V dropped 4 bases and J dropped 1 base, with 8 bases sitting between them. The CDR3 is 13 amino acids. From germline, CDR1 is SGHNT and CDR2 YYREEE (reference sequence). The CDR3 reads CASSPEIQETQYF. The CDR3 DNA follows: TGTGCCAGCAGCCCAGAAATCCAAGAGACCCAGTACTTC.

This chain joins TRBV2 and TRBJ1-1, with 10 bases identical to TRBD1. The CDR3 is made up of 14 amino acids. CDR1 and CDR2 (germline): SNHLY, FYNNEI. Trimming removed 6 bases from V and 1 base from J; junction bases left unmatched: 2. CDR3 coding DNA: TGTGCCAGCAGCCGGGACAGGGGGAACACTGAAGCTTTCTTT. Encoded protein: CASSRDRGNTEAFF.

This clone was counted ten times or more. The rearrangement uses TRBV21-1 and TRBJ1-6; the tabulated D call, TRBD1, remains unverified against the DNA. TRBV21-1 is a recognized pseudogene. The CDR3 contains 15 residues. The CDR3 loop is CASSKTPGQNSPLHF. DNA of the CDR3: TGTGCCAGCAGCAAAACTCCGGGACAGAATTCACCCCTCCACTTT.

J is TRBJ1-1 and V is TRBV20-1; 7 positions agree with TRBD1. CDR1 and CDR2 from the germline V gene are DFQATT and SNEGSKA (reference sequence). CDR3 length: 16 residues. J was trimmed by 4 bases and V by 3 bases; bases with no gene match: 14. The CDR3 reads CSASGGPRDRATEAFF. CDR3 nucleotides: TGCAGTGCTAGTGGGGGTCCCCGGGACAGAGCCACTGAAGCTTTCTTT.

The rearrangement uses TRBV7-6 and TRBJ1-1, with TRBD1 matching over 12 bases. With V trimmed by 5 bases and J by 3 bases, 4 bases remained unmatched. The germline gives CDR1 SGHVS, CDR2 FNYEAQ. CDR3 length: 15 residues. The CDR3 protein is CASSRDRGLDTEAFF. In DNA form, the CDR3 reads TGTGCCAGCAGCCGGGACAGGGGGCTGGACACTGAAGCTTTCTTT. Full variable domain (remainder filled in from reference TRBV7-6 and TRBJ1-1): GAGVSQSPRYKVTKRGQDVALRCDPISGHVSLYWYRQALGQGPEFLTYFNYEAQQDKSGLPNDRFSAERPEGSISTLTIQRTEQRDSAMYRCASSRDRGLDTEAFFGQGTRLTVV.

The chain recombines TRBV4-2 with TRBJ1-2; tentative D call: TRBD1 (6 bases). Trimming removed 0 bases at V and 2 bases at J, with 13 bases between. The CDR3 length is 16 residues. CDR1 is LGHNA and CDR2 is YNFKEQ in the germline V gene. The CDR3 nucleotides are TGTGCCAGCAGCCAAGAAGGGAACAGGGTGAACTATGGCTACACCTTC. As protein: CASSQEGNRVNYGYTF.